This TCR beta chain appears in the sequencing data of a study of cytomegalovirus exposure and HLA in healthy donors. The PCR was carried out with 60 Vbeta primers and 13 Jbeta primers. Using immunoSEQ multiplex PCR, the repertoire was profiled, and TCRdb retains in-frame clones only, with some absent. The sample includes around 59,000 clones, over 70% of them seen just once. J lost 6 bases, V lost 5 bases, and 11 bases had no gene match. Germline V gives CDR1 SGHTA, CDR2 FQGNSA. The CDR3 covers 17 residues. For this clone: The antigen remains unidentified.

Findings and limits, study-wide: While the bulk of TCR sequences proved rare, some public TCRs turned up in many donors. In vitro testing confirmed a few CMV-associated chains as specific for CMV antigens.

The receptor comes from a woman in her 40s in good health and CMV-seronegative. The sequenced material came from PBMCs. This chain joins TRBV7-2 and TRBJ2-1, with TRBD1 matching 12 bases. Here the CDR3 reads CASSQISGTGGGNEQFF. CDR3 nucleotide sequence: TGTGCCAGCAGCCAAATCAGCGGGACAGGGGGCGGCAATGAGCAGTTCTTC. The whole variable domain, remainder taken from reference TRBV7-2 and TRBJ2-1, is GAGVSQSPSNKVTEKGKDVELRCDPISGHTALYWYRQSLGQGLEFLIYFQGNSAPDKSGLPSDRFSAERTGGSVSTLTIQRTQQEDSAVYLCASSQISGTGGGNEQFFGPGTRLTVL.